What follows are 32 T cell receptor beta chains derived from one specimen sequenced in a study of CD8 T cells in ankylosing spondylitis. MiXCR was run by TCRdb on the 5' RACE reads, yielding one entry per CDR3 protein. There are 200,000 to 250,000 distinct CDR3 sequences in the sample; around a quarter occur only once, and less than 8.5% lies in the top ten. Sequenced material: blood, either unsorted or a sorted T cell fraction (not recorded which). The receptors originated from a male donor with ankylosing spondylitis or in good health (not recorded which).

There are a few counts of this clonotype. The rearrangement uses TRBV7-2 and TRBJ2-7; D perhaps matches TRBD1 (6 bases). The ends were cut back, 3 bases at V and 3 bases at J, with 9 bases in the middle. Germline V gene lookup returns CDR1 SGHTA and CDR2 FQGNSA. CDR3 length: 13 amino acids. In nucleotides, the CDR3 is TGTGCCAGCAGCTTTGGACAGAACTACGAGCAGTACTTC. This translates into CASSFGQNYEQYF.

Turning to this clonotype: At one of its ends the junction is not consistent with the germline gene, which may arise from a read error. V is TRBV29-1 and J is TRBJ2-7, with 10 bases identical to TRBD1. This CDR3 comprises 13 residues. From germline, CDR1 is SQVTM and CDR2 ANQGSEA. CDR3 in amino acids: CSARRDRGYKQYF. CDR3 sequence (DNA): TGCAGCGCCCGTCGGGACAGGGGCTACAAGCAGTACTTC.

Regarding this clonotype: A read error is possible here, since a much larger clone lies one base away. V and J are TRBV10-3 and TRBJ2-2; 7 bases agree with TRBD2. The CDR3 has 16 residues. The germline V gene has CDR1 ENHRY and CDR2 SYGVKD. Written as DNA, the CDR3 is TGTACCATCAGCGGGGCGGGAGCCCCTGGAGACGGGGAGCTGTTTTTT. This sequence encodes CTISGAGAPGDGELFF.

This clonotype was counted only a few times. The chain links TRBV29-1 to TRBJ2-1; 8 nucleotides line up with TRBD2. V was clipped by 4 bases and J by 7 bases; unmatched bases: 0. The germline V gene has CDR1 SQVTM and CDR2 ANQGSEA. CDR3 length: 11 amino acids. In DNA, the CDR3 is TGCAGCGTTGGACTAGCGAATGAGCAGTTCTTC. It encodes CSVGLANEQFF.

This clonotype was observed a few times. The chain uses TRBV5-1 and TRBJ2-2; D may be TRBD2 (6 bases). CDR3 length: 14 amino acids. Trimming pared 6 bases from V and 1 base from J, leaving 10 bases between. Germline V lookup: CDR1 SGHRS, CDR2 YFSETQ. The CDR3 loop is CASNLARNTGELFF. In DNA, the CDR3 is TGCGCCAGCAACCTAGCGAGGAACACCGGGGAGCTGTTTTTT.

V and J are TRBV20-1 and TRBJ1-2; D is perhaps TRBD1 (6 bases). The V gene lost 6 bases and the J gene lost 2 bases, with 13 bases spanning the gap. The CDR3 sequence is 13 residues long. Per the germline V gene, CDR1 is DFQATT and CDR2 is SNEGSKA (reference sequence). The CDR3, as DNA: TGCAGTGCCGAGACAGGATTAAACTATGGCTACACCTTC. Protein: CSAETGLNYGYTF.

This clonotype was seen repeatedly, ten times or more. The rearrangement joins TRBV4-3 to TRBJ2-5; D is perhaps TRBD2 (5 bases). Germline V gives CDR1 LGHNA, CDR2 YSLEER. The CDR3 contains 14 residues. V lost 0 bases, J lost 5 bases, and 10 bases lay in between. CDR3 amino acids: CASSQELGGETQYF. CDR3 in DNA: TGCGCCAGCAGCCAAGAACTTGGCGGGGAGACCCAGTACTTC.

The J gene is TRBJ2-5, the V gene TRBV4-1; D is possibly TRBD2 (7 bases). Germline values: CDR1 MGHRA, CDR2 YSYEKL. This CDR3 is 14 amino acids long. The V and J ends lost 4 bases and 4 bases respectively, with 13 bases between them. The CDR3: CASSLPGGAETQYF. As DNA, the CDR3 is TGCGCCAGCAGCCTGCCGGGGGGCGCAGAGACCCAGTACTTC.

The chain couples TRBV29-1 to TRBJ2-1, with 8 positions matching TRBD2. The germline CDR1 and CDR2 sequences are SQVTM and ANQGSEA. The CDR3 loop spans 13 amino acids. With V trimmed by 6 bases and J by 7 bases, 8 bases remained unmatched. The CDR3 bases are TGCAGCGTCGGGGGGGTTTGGGGGAATGAGCAGTTCTTC. Amino acids: CSVGGVWGNEQFF.

This clonotype was found many times. The rearrangement links TRBV5-6 to TRBJ1-5, with TRBD1 matching over 7 bases. V gave up 3 bases and J gave up 6 bases; unmatched junction bases: 3. The germline gives CDR1 SGHDT, CDR2 YYEEEE. CDR3 length equals 13 residues. The CDR3 is CASSSDRAQPQHF. As DNA, the CDR3 is TGTGCCAGCAGCTCCGACAGGGCTCAGCCCCAGCATTTT.

The rearrangement links TRBV6-2 or TRBV6-3 to TRBJ2-1; D possibly matches TRBD1 or TRBD2 (5 bases each). With 5 bases removed from V and 4 bases from J, the gap between germline ends came to 12 bases. CDR1 and CDR2 from the germline V gene are MNHEY and SVGEGT. The CDR3 runs 14 residues. CDR3 protein: CASSDPGPYNEQFF. DNA for the CDR3: TGTGCCAGCAGTGACCCGGGACCTTACAATGAGCAGTTCTTC.

This clonotype was seen many times. The V and J genes are TRBV14 and TRBJ1-1, with D perhaps TRBD1 (5 bases). CDR1 and CDR2 from the germline V gene are SGHDN and FVKESK. Trimming removed 3 bases at V and 1 base at J, with 9 bases between. The CDR3 is 14 amino acids. CDR3 nucleotides: TGTGCCAGCAGCCAGCGACAGCCGAACACTGAAGCTTTCTTT. Its protein product is CASSQRQPNTEAFF. Together with reference TRBV14 and TRBJ1-1, the CDR3 gives the full variable domain: EAGVTQFPSHSVIEKGQTVTLRCDPISGHDNLYWYRRVMGKEIKFLLHFVKESKQDESGMPNNRFLAERTGGTYSTLKVQPAELEDSGVYFCASSQRQPNTEAFFGQGTRLTVV.

The table lists this clonotype with a few counts. For the CDR3, the DNA is TGTGCCAGCAGTGATACAGGGGGTGGGTCCCCCCTCCACTTT. Residues: CASSDTGGGSPLHF. The chain employs TRBV25-1 and TRBJ1-6; 8 nucleotides match TRBD1. V shed 3 bases, J shed 13 bases, and the junction held 8 bases outside the gene matches. CDR1 is MGHDK, CDR2 SYGVNS, per germline. The CDR3 totals 14 residues.

This chain links TRBV10-3 with TRBJ2-3, with 12 bases lining up with TRBD1. CDR3 length: 15 residues. V shed 6 bases and J 4 bases; nucleotides not matched to a gene: 5. Germline loops: CDR1 ENHRY, CDR2 SYGVKD. The chain's CDR3 is CAIRPGQGASDTQYF. The CDR3 region has the DNA TGTGCCATCAGACCGGGACAGGGGGCATCAGATACGCAGTATTTT.

This clonotype was seen a handful of times. This rearrangement joins TRBV5-1 to TRBJ2-1; D uncertain. Germline V gives CDR1 SGHRS, CDR2 YFSETQ. Trimming took off 0 bases at V and 1 base at J, with 11 bases between the two ends. The CDR3 spans 16 residues. In DNA form, the CDR3 reads TGCGCCAGCAGCTTGGCAGGCGTCAATTCCTACAATGAGCAGTTCTTC. Encoded protein: CASSLAGVNSYNEQFF.

This clonotype has a count of ten or more. The chain joins TRBV10-3 to TRBJ2-1, with 9 bases matching TRBD2. Germline CDR1 reads ENHRY; CDR2 reads SYGVKD. The CDR3 has 14 amino acids. The trim removed 9 bases at V and 5 bases at J, leaving 8 bases unmatched. In DNA form, the CDR3 reads TGTGCCATGTCTAAGCGGGAGGACCACAATGAGCAGTTCTTC. Its translation is CAMSKREDHNEQFF.

This clonotype occurred many times. The CDR3 loop reads CASTPQLGTTGELFF. CDR3 nucleotides: TGTGCCAGCACCCCTCAGCTTGGAACCACCGGGGAGCTGTTTTTT. V gene TRBV6-1 combines with J gene TRBJ2-2, with unresolved D. The CDR3 length is 15 residues. The V end lost 7 bases, the J end lost 4 bases, and 16 bases lay between the germline ends. CDR1 is MNHNS, CDR2 SASEGT, per germline.

The rearrangement uses TRBV11-2 and TRBJ2-3; D may be TRBD1 (5 bases). The V end lost 1 base, the J end lost 4 bases, and 9 bases lay between the germline ends. Looked up from germline, CDR1 is SGHAT and CDR2 is FQNNGV. CDR3 length: 14 residues. The CDR3 region is CASSLAPGSDTQYF. In DNA form, the CDR3 reads TGTGCCAGCAGCTTAGCGCCAGGGTCAGATACGCAGTATTTT. Supplemented by reference TRBV11-2 and TRBJ2-3, the full variable domain reads EAGVAQSPRYKIIEKRQSVAFWCNPISGHATLYWYQQILGQGPKLLIQFQNNGVVDDSQLPKDRFSAERLKGVDSTLKIQPAKLEDSAVYLCASSLAPGSDTQYFGPGTRLTVL.

This clonotype was seen many times. V and J are TRBV10-3 and TRBJ2-7; the match to TRBD1 covers 8 bases. The CDR3 contains 12 residues. Looked up from germline, CDR1 is ENHRY and CDR2 is SYGVKD. J gave up 4 bases and V 5 bases, and 1 base lay outside the gene matches. The DNA of the CDR3 is TGTGCCATCAGTCGGACAGGGTACGAGCAGTACTTC. Its protein is CAISRTGYEQYF.

This clonotype appeared a few times. V usage is TRBV25-1 and J usage is TRBJ2-6; 10 positions agree with TRBD2. Germline V gives CDR1 MGHDK, CDR2 SYGVNS. V lost 4 bases to trimming and J lost 0 bases; unmatched junction nucleotides: 6. The CDR3 length is 18 residues. This chain's CDR3 is CASSGSGRTSSGANVLTF. The CDR3 DNA reads as TGTGCCAGCAGTGGTAGCGGGAGGACTAGCTCTGGGGCCAACGTCCTGACTTTC. The variable domain in full, completed from reference TRBV25-1 and TRBJ2-6, reads EADIYQTPRYLVIGTGKKITLECSQTMGHDKMYWYQQDPGMELHLIHYSYGVNSTEKGDLSSESTVSRIRTEHFPLTLESARPSHTSQYLCASSGSGRTSSGANVLTFGAGSRLTVL.

This clonotype has a count of ten or more. The chain combines TRBV29-1 with TRBJ2-3, with D perhaps TRBD2 (6 bases). This CDR3 comprises 12 residues. Germline V gives CDR1 SQVTM, CDR2 ANQGSEA. DNA of the CDR3: TGCAGTGCCGGGACTCTCACAGATACGCAGTATTTT. Residues: CSAGTLTDTQYF.

This clonotype showed up many times. The rearrangement links TRBV20-1 to TRBJ2-1; D gene uncertain. The germline V gene has CDR1 DFQATT and CDR2 SNEGSKA (reference sequence). V was pared by 2 bases and J by 5 bases, with 16 bases between. The CDR3 consists of 15 residues. The CDR3 spells CSARRPIPKHNEQFF. The CDR3 DNA is TGCAGTGCTAGAAGACCCATACCTAAACACAATGAGCAGTTCTTC.

The chain uses TRBV7-9 and TRBJ2-1; D not resolved. CDR3 size: 13 residues. V dropped 0 bases and J dropped 5 bases, with 5 bases sitting between them. Per germline, CDR1 SEHNR and CDR2 FQNEAQ (reference sequence). The CDR3 DNA is TGTGCCAGCAGCTTAGCAGGCAACAATGAGCAGTTCTTC. This sequence encodes CASSLAGNNEQFF.

This clonotype has a count of ten or more. This chain uses TRBV9 with TRBJ2-2; no reliable D call. Germline V CDR1 and CDR2: SGDLS, YYNGEE. The CDR3 covers 12 residues. Trimming shortened V by 4 bases and J by 7 bases, and 8 bases separated the two germline ends. CDR3 nucleotide sequence: TGTGCCAGCAGCCAAAGGAGCGGGGAGCTGTTTTTT. Its protein is CASSQRSGELFF.

The J gene is TRBJ2-7, the V gene TRBV20-1; no firm D call. Germline V gives CDR1 DFQATT, CDR2 SNEGSKA (reference sequence). CDR3 length: 15 amino acids. The V end was cut by 0 bases, the J end by 4 bases, with 16 bases between. CDR3 loop: CSARDTRVYLYEQYF. CDR3 coding DNA: TGCAGTGCTAGAGATACAAGGGTGTACCTTTACGAGCAGTACTTC.

The chain combines TRBV7-9 with TRBJ1-3, with D perhaps TRBD1 (5 bases). Trimming took off 4 bases at V and 3 bases at J, with 13 bases between the two ends. CDR1 and CDR2 (germline): SEHNR, FQNEAQ (reference sequence). The CDR3 has 15 amino acids. For the CDR3, the DNA is TGTGCCAGCAGCTCTCAGGGAGCTGGTGGAAACACCATATATTTT. This translates into CASSSQGAGGNTIYF.

This clonotype came up many times. CDR3 amino acids: CASSLASGGNTDTQYF. In DNA form, the CDR3 reads TGTGCCAGCAGCTTAGCGAGTGGGGGGAACACAGATACGCAGTATTTT. The rearrangement links TRBV7-6 to TRBJ2-3, with a tentative D call TRBD2 (6 bases). V shed 0 bases and J shed 2 bases, with 12 bases lying between them. Germline assignment: CDR1 SGHVS and CDR2 FNYEAQ. This CDR3 has 16 amino acids.

The chain couples TRBV29-1 to TRBJ2-3, with D perhaps TRBD2 (5 bases). CDR1 is SQVTM and CDR2 is ANQGSEA in the germline V gene. The V gene lost 6 bases and the J gene lost 3 bases, with 13 bases spanning the gap. The CDR3 is 13 residues long. CDR3 amino acids: CSVEGQKTDTQYF. CDR3 sequence (DNA): TGCAGCGTCGAGGGCCAAAAGACAGATACGCAGTATTTT.

The chain recombines TRBV20-1 with TRBJ2-1; TRBD1 might be the D (6 bases). There are 16 residues in the CDR3. The V and J ends lost 6 bases and 2 bases respectively, with 20 bases between them. From germline, CDR1 is DFQATT and CDR2 SNEGSKA (reference sequence). The CDR3 nucleotides are TGCAGTGCCAGGGGCCTTGGTCCGGGGCCCTACAATGAGCAGTTCTTC. This gives the protein CSARGLGPGPYNEQFF.

This clonotype has more than one count but fewer than ten. V gene TRBV29-1 combines with J gene TRBJ2-3; D is perhaps TRBD1 (6 bases). Germline V lookup: CDR1 SQVTM, CDR2 ANQGSEA. Trimming removed 4 bases from V and 3 bases from J, with 8 bases in between. The CDR3 consists of 12 residues. This CDR3 is CSVGTVTDTQYF. The CDR3, as DNA: TGCAGCGTTGGGACAGTTACAGATACGCAGTATTTT.

The rearrangement links TRBV5-1 to TRBJ2-7; no clear D. V shed 0 bases and J shed 0 bases, with 10 bases lying between them. The CDR3 consists of 15 residues. Per the germline V gene, CDR1 is SGHRS and CDR2 is YFSETQ. This CDR3 is CASSLDNVASYEQYF. The DNA of the CDR3 is TGCGCCAGCAGCTTGGATAACGTCGCCTCCTACGAGCAGTACTTC.

The chain's CDR3 is CASSYWGAWSEQYF. The CDR3 nucleotides are TGTGCCAGCAGTTACTGGGGGGCGTGGAGTGAGCAGTACTTC. The gene calls are TRBV6-5 and TRBJ2-7; either TRBD1 or TRBD2 may supply D (6 bases each). The V gene lost 1 base and the J gene lost 7 bases, with 14 bases spanning the gap. Looked up from germline, CDR1 is MNHEY and CDR2 is SVGAGI. This CDR3 region has 14 residues.